These 23 T cell receptor beta chains were sequenced from one sample in a study of siplizumab effects on memory and regulatory T cells. Sequenced by immunoSEQ multiplex PCR; TCRdb stores in-frame clones only, minus some. The table lists some 100,000 clones, just under 95% of them singletons. Sequencing used non-Treg CD4+ T cells sorted from blood. The receptor source for this set is a human donor in good health.

The chain couples TRBV19 to TRBJ2-1, with D possibly being TRBD2 (6 bases). This CDR3 spans 16 amino acids. Germline CDR1 and CDR2: LNHDA and SQIVND (reference sequence). The V end lost 5 bases, the J end lost 2 bases, and 16 bases lay between the germline ends. CDR3: CASSGTGTFPYNEQFF. In nucleotides, the CDR3 is TGTGCCAGTAGTGGAACCGGGACTTTCCCCTACAATGAGCAGTTCTTC.

The chain couples TRBV10-1 to TRBJ1-1, with D hard to call. Germline CDR1 WNHNN, CDR2 SYGVQD (reference sequence). V shed 6 bases and J shed 3 bases, with 11 bases lying between them. The CDR3 is 13 amino acids. In DNA, the CDR3 is TGCGCCAGCAGCAGAGACCGCTACACTGAAGCTTTCTTT. Amino acid sequence: CASSRDRYTEAFF.

The V gene is TRBV19, the J gene TRBJ2-5, with TRBD1 matching 9 bases. The V and J ends lost 4 bases and 2 bases, in that order; junction bases with no gene match: 5. Germline V CDR1 and CDR2: LNHDA, SQIVND (reference sequence). The CDR3 spans 15 residues. CDR3 in amino acids: CASSRGQGGQETQYF. CDR3 bases: TGTGCCAGTAGTAGGGGACAGGGTGGACAAGAGACCCAGTACTTC. Complete variable domain (other parts from reference TRBV19 and TRBJ2-5): DGGITQSPKYLFRKEGQNVTLSCEQNLNHDAMYWYRQDPGQGLRLIYYSQIVNDFQKGDIAEGYSVSREKKESFPLTVTSAQKNPTAFYLCASSRGQGGQETQYFGPGTRLLVL.

The rearrangement joins TRBV28 to TRBJ2-5; D is uncertain. The CDR3 covers 12 residues. The germline V gene encodes CDR1 MDHEN and CDR2 SYDVKM. V lost 7 bases and J lost 5, with 11 bases in between. The CDR3 sequence is CASTHQRETQYF. CDR3 sequence (DNA): TGTGCCAGCACCCACCAAAGGGAGACCCAGTACTTC.

The chain employs TRBV7-9 and TRBJ1-1; tentatively, D is TRBD1 (6 bases). CDR3 size: 14 residues. Germline V CDR1 and CDR2: SEHNR, FQNEAQ (reference sequence). V was shortened by 1 base and J by 3 bases, with 9 bases between the two germline ends. Here the CDR3 DNA reads TGTGCCAGCAGCTTAGACAGGGTCCACACTGAAGCTTTCTTT. Translation gives CASSLDRVHTEAFF.

This rearrangement joins TRBV5-8 to TRBJ1-3, with unresolved D. Germline lookup yields CDR1 SGHTS and CDR2 YDEGEE. CDR3 size: 12 residues. Trimming pared 2 bases from V and 7 bases from J, leaving 7 bases between. CDR3 sequence (DNA): TGTGCCAGCAGCTTATCTCGGAACACCATATATTTT. As protein: CASSLSRNTIYF.

The J gene is TRBJ2-1, the V gene TRBV28; 12 bases match TRBD2. Trimming removed 3 bases from V and 10 bases from J; junction bases left unmatched: 7. CDR3 length: 15 residues. CDR1 and CDR2 (germline): MDHEN, SYDVKM. CDR3 DNA sequence: TGTGCCAGCAGTTTCAGACTAGCGGGAGTTAGGGAGCAGTTCTTC. As protein: CASSFRLAGVREQFF.

The sample holds one count of this clone. V gene TRBV15 combines with J gene TRBJ1-4, with a possible D match to TRBD1 (5 bases). The germline gives CDR1 LNHNV, CDR2 YYDKDF (reference sequence). The CDR3 totals 14 residues. Trimming shortened V by 3 bases and J by 8 bases, and 13 bases separated the two germline ends. Here the CDR3 DNA reads TGTGCCACCAGCAGTTTGGGGGTTGGGGAAAAACTGTTTTTT. It encodes CATSSLGVGEKLFF. Drawing the rest from reference TRBV15 and TRBJ1-4, the complete variable domain is DAMVIQNPRYQVTQFGKPVTLSCSQTLNHNVMYWYQQKSSQAPKLLFHYYDKDFNNEADTPDNFQSRRPNTSFCFLDIRSPGLGDTAMYLCATSSLGVGEKLFFGSGTQLSVL.

The V and J genes are TRBV5-1 and TRBJ1-2; 8 bases align to TRBD1. Trimming removed 3 bases from V and 7 bases from J; junction bases left unmatched: 8. The germline V gene has CDR1 SGHRS and CDR2 YFSETQ. The CDR3 sequence is 14 residues long. CDR3 loop: CASSSRQGWSGYTF. The CDR3 DNA follows: TGCGCCAGCAGCTCGAGACAGGGGTGGAGTGGCTACACCTTC.

The chain joins TRBV28 to TRBJ1-2; D is ambiguous. This CDR3 region has 17 residues. V gave up 4 bases and J gave up 2 bases, with 20 bases separating them. Germline assignment: CDR1 MDHEN and CDR2 SYDVKM. In DNA, the CDR3 is TGTGCCAGCAGTTCCACAGCTAAAGCTAATTTCAACTATGGCTACACCTTC. Amino acid sequence: CASSSTAKANFNYGYTF.

Remarks on this clone: The sample contains more than one DNA sequence encoding this CDR3. V gene TRBV28 combines with J gene TRBJ1-1; D is uncertain. V lost 3 bases to trimming and J lost 0 bases, with 5 bases between them. Germline V lookup: CDR1 MDHEN, CDR2 SYDVKM. The CDR3 is 13 amino acids. The CDR3 DNA reads as TGTGCCAGCAGTTTGTCGGTGAACACTGAAGCTTTCTTT. This sequence encodes CASSLSVNTEAFF.

The chain uses TRBV7-2 and TRBJ2-2, with TRBD2 matching over 8 bases. The junction had 6 bases not matched to a gene; V was cut back by 5 bases and J by 1 base. This CDR3 is built from 16 residues. From germline, CDR1 is SGHTA and CDR2 FQGNSA. For the CDR3, the DNA is TGTGCCAGCAGCCATAAGACTAGCGTGAACACCGGGGAGCTGTTTTTT. It codes for CASSHKTSVNTGELFF. Combining the CDR3 with reference TRBV7-2 and TRBJ2-2 gives the whole variable domain GAGVSQSPSNKVTEKGKDVELRCDPISGHTALYWYRQSLGQGLEFLIYFQGNSAPDKSGLPSDRFSAERTGGSVSTLTIQRTQQEDSAVYLCASSHKTSVNTGELFFGEGSRLTVL.

The chain combines TRBV11-2 with TRBJ2-1; 7 bases map to TRBD1. In germline, CDR1 is SGHAT, CDR2 FQNNGV. V lost 5 bases and J lost 6; bases outside the gene matches: 7. The CDR3 sequence is 14 residues long. The CDR3 nucleotides read TGTGCCAGCAGCCGTAGACAGGGTGTCAATGAGCAGTTCTTC. Translation gives CASSRRQGVNEQFF.

This rearrangement joins TRBV6-5 to TRBJ2-4; D ambiguous. The CDR3 runs 14 residues. The V end was cut by 11 bases, the J end by 1 base, with 15 bases between. Germline values: CDR1 MNHEY, CDR2 SVGAGI. The CDR3 DNA follows: TGTGCCTCCAGGCGGCTCGGGGCCAAAAACATTCAGTACTTC. Translating it yields CASRRLGAKNIQYF.

This CDR3 is CASSFRGATNEKLFF. CDR3 nucleotide sequence: TGTGCCAGCAGTTTCCGGGGTGCAACTAATGAAAAACTGTTTTTT. The genes are TRBV28 and TRBJ1-4; D ambiguous. CDR3 length equals 15 residues. Germline values: CDR1 MDHEN, CDR2 SYDVKM. V shed 3 bases and J shed 0 bases, with 8 bases lying between them. Supplemented by reference TRBV28 and TRBJ1-4, the full variable domain reads DVKVTQSSRYLVKRTGEKVFLECVQDMDHENMFWYRQDPGLGLRLIYFSYDVKMKEKGDIPEGYSVSREKKERFSLILESASTNQTSMYLCASSFRGATNEKLFFGSGTQLSVL.

The V gene is TRBV18, the J gene TRBJ2-2; no reliable D call. This CDR3 has 12 residues. Trimming cost V 6 bases and J 6 bases, with 8 bases left between them. CDR1 is KGHSH and CDR2 is LQKENI in the germline V gene. CDR3 DNA sequence: TGTGCCAGCTCGTTGGGTTCCGGGGAGCTGTTTTTT. Translated, it gives CASSLGSGELFF.

The chain couples TRBV28 to TRBJ2-1, with D maybe TRBD2 (6 bases). This CDR3 has 14 residues. V shed 3 bases and J shed 8 bases, with 14 bases lying between them. The germline gives CDR1 MDHEN, CDR2 SYDVKM. For the CDR3, the DNA is TGTGCCAGCAGTTTGTTACCTGGGGGGTATGAGCAGTTCTTC. Protein sequence: CASSLLPGGYEQFF.

This chain uses TRBV5-4 with TRBJ2-7; D is tentatively TRBD1 or TRBD2 (5 bases each). The CDR3 runs 14 residues. Germline-derived CDR1 and CDR2 are SGHNT and YYREEE (reference sequence). Between the trimmed V and J ends, which lost 4 bases and 0 bases, there was a span of 11 bases. CDR3 sequence (DNA): TGTGCCAGCAGCCCCGGGGCAGACTCCTACGAGCAGTACTTC. Translation gives CASSPGADSYEQYF.

J is TRBJ1-5 and V is TRBV19, with D unclear. CDR3 length: 14 amino acids. Trimming took off 3 bases at V and 5 bases at J, with 11 bases between the two ends. Germline CDR1 reads LNHDA; CDR2 reads SQIVND (reference sequence). This CDR3 reads CASSIPFSDQPQHF. CDR3 coding DNA: TGTGCCAGTAGTATCCCGTTCAGCGATCAGCCCCAGCATTTT.

DNA of the CDR3: TGTGCCACCCGCGGCGGATCAACTAATGAAAAACTGTTTTTT. This codes for CATRGGSTNEKLFF. The V call is TRBV19, the J call TRBJ1-4; D gene ambiguous. Germline V lookup: CDR1 LNHDA, CDR2 SQIVND (reference sequence). V lost 10 bases, J lost 0 bases, and 12 bases lay in between. The CDR3 is 14 amino acids.

The chain couples TRBV5-1 to TRBJ2-1, with 10 bases identical to TRBD2. After removal of 4 bases from V and 2 bases from J, the junction contained 18 bases not matched to a gene. The length of the CDR3 is 20 residues. Germline CDR1 reads SGHRS; CDR2 reads YFSETQ. This CDR3 reads CASSPDAEVWTSGAYNEQFF. CDR3 in DNA: TGCGCCAGCAGCCCGGACGCCGAGGTATGGACTAGCGGAGCCTACAATGAGCAGTTCTTC.

The rearrangement links TRBV11-3 to TRBJ2-2, with D possibly matching TRBD2 (6 bases). V shed 5 bases and J shed 6 bases, with 13 bases lying between them. The CDR3 sequence is 14 residues long. Germline CDR1 SGHNT, CDR2 YENEEA. The CDR3 sequence: CASSRNSGSGELFF. The CDR3 nucleotides are TGTGCCAGCAGCCGGAATAGCGGATCCGGGGAGCTGTTTTTT. Supplemented by reference TRBV11-3 and TRBJ2-2, the full variable domain reads EAGVVQSPRYKIIEKKQPVAFWCNPISGHNTLYWYLQNLGQGPELLIRYENEEAVDDSQLPKDRFSAERLKGVDSTLKIQPAELGDSAVYLCASSRNSGSGELFFGEGSRLTVL.

The genes are TRBV28 and TRBJ2-7; D uncertain. Germline loops: CDR1 MDHEN, CDR2 SYDVKM. The V and J ends lost 0 bases and 6 bases respectively, with 6 bases between them. The CDR3 has 12 amino acids. CDR3 protein: CASSLWLAEQYF. CDR3 bases: TGTGCCAGCAGTTTATGGCTGGCCGAGCAGTACTTC.